This T cell receptor (beta chain) was profiled in a study of identical twins. This clonotype has at least ten counts. Everyone who gave samples was a healthy Caucasian. MiXCR, run by TCRdb on the 5' RACE reads, gives a single entry per CDR3 protein. This sample has about 700,000 distinct CDR3 sequences, with roughly 8% found just once. Germline V lookup: CDR1 SGHRS, CDR2 YFSETQ. Trimming left V 4 bases short and J 3 bases short, with 7 bases between. The CDR3 spans 13 residues. These data were also reused for a study on yellow fever vaccine responses in identical twins.

The sequencing sample was made of PBMCs. The TCR comes from a woman between 18 and 29 years old in good health. The chain uses TRBV5-1 and TRBJ2-2; D remains ambiguous. CDR3 bases: TGCGCCAGCAGCCCCCTATACACCGGGGAGCTGTTTTTT. The encoded protein is CASSPLYTGELFF. The full variable domain, with the rest looked up from reference TRBV5-1 and TRBJ2-2, is KAGVTQTPRYLIKTRGQQVTLSCSPISGHRSVSWYQQTPGQGLQFLFEYFSETQRNKGNFPGRFSGRQFSNSRSEMNVSTLELGDSALYLCASSPLYTGELFFGEGSRLTVL.